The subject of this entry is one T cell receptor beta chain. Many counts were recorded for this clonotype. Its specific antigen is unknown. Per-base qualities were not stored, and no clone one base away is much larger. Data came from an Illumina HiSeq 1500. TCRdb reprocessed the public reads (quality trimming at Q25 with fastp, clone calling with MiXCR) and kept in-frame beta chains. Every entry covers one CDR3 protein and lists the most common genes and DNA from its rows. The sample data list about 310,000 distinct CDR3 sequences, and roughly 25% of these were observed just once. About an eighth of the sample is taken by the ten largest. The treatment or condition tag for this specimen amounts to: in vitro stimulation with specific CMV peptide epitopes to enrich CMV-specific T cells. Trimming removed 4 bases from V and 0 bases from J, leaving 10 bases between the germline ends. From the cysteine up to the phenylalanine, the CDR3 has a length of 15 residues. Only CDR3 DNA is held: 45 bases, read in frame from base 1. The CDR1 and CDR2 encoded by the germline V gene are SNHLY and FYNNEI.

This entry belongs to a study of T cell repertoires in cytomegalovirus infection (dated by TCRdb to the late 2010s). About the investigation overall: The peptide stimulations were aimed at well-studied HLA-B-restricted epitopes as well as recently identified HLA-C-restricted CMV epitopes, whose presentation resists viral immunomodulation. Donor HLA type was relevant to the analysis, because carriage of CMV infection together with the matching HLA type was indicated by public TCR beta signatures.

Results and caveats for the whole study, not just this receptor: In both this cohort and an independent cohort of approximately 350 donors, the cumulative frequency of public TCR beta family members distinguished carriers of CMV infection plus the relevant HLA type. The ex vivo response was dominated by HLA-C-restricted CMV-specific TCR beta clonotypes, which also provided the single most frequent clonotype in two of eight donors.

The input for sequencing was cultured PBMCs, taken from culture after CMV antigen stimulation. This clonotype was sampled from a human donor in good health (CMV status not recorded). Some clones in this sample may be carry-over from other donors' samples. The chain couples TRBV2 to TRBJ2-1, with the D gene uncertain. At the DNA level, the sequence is TGTGCCAGCAGTGGGACGGTGAGCTCCTACAATGAGCAGTTCTTC. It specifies CASSGTVSSYNEQFF.